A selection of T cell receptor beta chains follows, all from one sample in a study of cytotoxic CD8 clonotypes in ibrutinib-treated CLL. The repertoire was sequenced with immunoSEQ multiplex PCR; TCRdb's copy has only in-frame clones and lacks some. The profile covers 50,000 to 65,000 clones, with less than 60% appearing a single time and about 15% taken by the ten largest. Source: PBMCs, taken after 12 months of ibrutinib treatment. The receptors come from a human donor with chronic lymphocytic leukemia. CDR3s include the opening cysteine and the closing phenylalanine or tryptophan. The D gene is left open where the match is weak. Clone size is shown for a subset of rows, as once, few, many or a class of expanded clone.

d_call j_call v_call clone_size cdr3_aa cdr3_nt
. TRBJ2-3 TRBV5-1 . CASSLQAGTDTQYF TGCGCCAGCAGCTTGCAGGCGGGCACAGATACGCAGTATTTT
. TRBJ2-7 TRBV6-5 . CASSLTGLSSYEQYF TGTGCCAGCAGTCTTACAGGGTTAAGCTCCTACGAGCAGTACTTC
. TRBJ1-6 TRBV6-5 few CASSNHRNSPLHF TGTGCCAGCAGTAATCACAGGAATTCACCCCTCCACTTT
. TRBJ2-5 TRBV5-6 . CASSLMQETQYF TGTGCCAGCAGCTTGATGCAAGAGACCCAGTACTTC
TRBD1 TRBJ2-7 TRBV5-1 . CASSLTGQGVGYEQYF TGCGCCAGCAGCTTGACCGGACAGGGAGTGGGGTACGAGCAGTACTTC
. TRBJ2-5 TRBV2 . CASSEQGIGETQYF TGTGCCAGCAGTGAACAGGGGATAGGAGAGACCCAGTACTTC
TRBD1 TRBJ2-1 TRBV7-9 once CASSLVYGTVSSYNEQFF TGTGCCAGCAGCTTAGTGTACGGGACAGTTAGCTCCTACAATGAGCAGTTCTTC
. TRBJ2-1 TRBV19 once CASSLQTTSSYNEQFF TGTGCCAGTAGTCTCCAGACAACAAGCTCCTACAATGAGCAGTTCTTC
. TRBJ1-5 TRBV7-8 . CASSPRGNQPQHF TGTGCCAGCAGCCCTCGGGGCAATCAGCCCCAGCATTTT
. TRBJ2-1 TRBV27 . CASSLSRWPNNEQFF TGTGCCAGCAGTTTATCTCGGTGGCCCAACAATGAGCAGTTCTTC
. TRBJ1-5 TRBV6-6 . CASSYRTREQPQHF TGTGCCAGCAGTTATAGGACCAGGGAACAGCCCCAGCATTTT
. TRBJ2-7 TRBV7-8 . CASSLMAGLSYEQYF TGTGCCAGCAGCTTAATGGCGGGACTCTCCTACGAGCAGTACTTC
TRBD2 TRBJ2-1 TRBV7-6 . CASSLTSGVSYNEQFF TGTGCCAGCAGCTTAACTAGCGGGGTTTCCTACAATGAGCAGTTCTTC
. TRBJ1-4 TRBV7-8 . CASSLGWGGYEKLFF TGTGCCAGCAGCCTTGGATGGGGGGGATACGAAAAACTGTTTTTT
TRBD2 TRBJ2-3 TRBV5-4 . CASSRGGIDTQYF TGTGCCAGCAGCCGCGGGGGAATAGATACGCAGTATTTT
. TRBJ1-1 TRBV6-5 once CASRGPRRGNTEAFF TGTGCCAGCAGGGGACCTAGGAGGGGGAACACTGAAGCTTTCTTT
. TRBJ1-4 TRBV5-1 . CASKRGSNEKLFF TGCGCCAGCAAGAGGGGTTCTAATGAAAAACTGTTTTTT
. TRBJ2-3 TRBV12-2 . CASRYPSRRTRGTDTQYF TGTGCAAGTCGCTATCCCTCTCGGAGGACGAGGGGCACAGATACGCAGTATTTT
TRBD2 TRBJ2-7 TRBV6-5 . CASSYLAVLPYEQYF TGTGCCAGCAGCTATCTAGCGGTCCTCCCCTACGAGCAGTACTTC
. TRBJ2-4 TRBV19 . CASSIDEQPLAKNIQYF TGTGCCAGTAGTATAGACGAACAGCCACTAGCCAAAAACATTCAGTACTTC
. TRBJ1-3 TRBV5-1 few CASSSGISSGNTIYF TGCGCCAGCAGCTCTGGGATCAGTTCCGGAAACACCATATATTTT
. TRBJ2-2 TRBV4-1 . CASSQEGVPGTRTGELFF TGCGCCAGCAGCCAAGAAGGGGTACCCGGCACTCGGACCGGGGAGCTGTTTTTT
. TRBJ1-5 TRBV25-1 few CASSEYPGEPQHF TGTGCCAGCAGTGAATATCCAGGGGAGCCCCAGCATTTT
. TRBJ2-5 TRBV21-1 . CASSKRGSGRGGETQYF TGTGCCAGCAGCAAACGTGGTAGCGGGAGGGGGGGAGAGACCCAGTACTTC
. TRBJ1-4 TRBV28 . CASQSNEKLFF TGTGCCAGTCAGAGTAATGAAAAACTGTTTTTT
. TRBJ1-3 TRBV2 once CASGRASNTIYF TGTGCCAGCGGACGTGCCTCAAACACCATATATTTT
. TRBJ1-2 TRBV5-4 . CASSLGYGAYGYTF TGTGCCAGCAGCCTGGGTTACGGCGCCTATGGCTACACCTTC
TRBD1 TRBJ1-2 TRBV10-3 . CAISEGQGYNYGYTF TGTGCCATCAGTGAGGGACAGGGCTATAACTATGGCTACACCTTC
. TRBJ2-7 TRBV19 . CASSIVGSSYEQYF TGTGCCAGTAGTATAGTTGGGAGCTCCTACGAGCAGTACTTC
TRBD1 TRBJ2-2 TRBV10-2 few CASDRGANTGELFF TGCGCCAGCGACAGGGGAGCGAACACCGGGGAGCTGTTTTTT
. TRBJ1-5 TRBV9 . CASSVWGQRQPQHF TGTGCCAGCAGCGTCTGGGGGCAACGGCAGCCCCAGCATTTT
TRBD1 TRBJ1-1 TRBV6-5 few CASRLDRSAFF TGTGCCAGCAGGCTGGACAGGTCGGCTTTCTTT
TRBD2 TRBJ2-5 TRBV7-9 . CASSPKRGGGWETQYF TGTGCCAGCAGCCCGAAACGCGGGGGGGGTTGGGAGACCCAGTACTTC
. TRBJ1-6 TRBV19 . CASSIDRKSPLHF TGTGCCAGTAGTATAGATCGGAAATCACCCCTCCACTTT
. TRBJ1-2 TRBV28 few CASSLQSRTYGYTF TGTGCCAGCAGTTTACAGTCCCGGACCTATGGCTACACCTTC
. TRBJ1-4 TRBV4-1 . CASSQDLNEKLFF TGCGCCAGCAGCCAAGATTTAAATGAAAAACTGTTTTTT
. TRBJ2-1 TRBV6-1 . CASSPRGGEQFF TGTGCCAGCAGTCCAAGAGGAGGTGAGCAGTTCTTC
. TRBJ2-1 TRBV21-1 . CASSKVKSLTSYNEQFF TGTGCCAGCAGCAAAGTCAAAAGCCTAACTTCCTACAATGAGCAGTTCTTC
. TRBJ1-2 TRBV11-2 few CASEGYGYTF TGTGCCAGCGAGGGTTATGGCTACACCTTC
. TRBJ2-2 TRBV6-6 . CASREGNTGELFF TGTGCCAGCAGGGAGGGGAACACCGGGGAGCTGTTTTTT
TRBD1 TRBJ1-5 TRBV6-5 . CASSYSAGGGQPQHF TGTGCCAGCAGTTACTCGGCAGGGGGCGGTCAGCCCCAGCATTTT
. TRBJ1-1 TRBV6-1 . CASIPPLTEAFF TGTGCCAGCATACCCCCCCTTACTGAAGCTTTCTTT
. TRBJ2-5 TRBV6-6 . CASSTRAGRETQYF TGTGCCAGCAGTACCCGCGCAGGAAGAGAGACCCAGTACTTC
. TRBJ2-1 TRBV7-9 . CASSRDPSSEQFF TGTGCCAGCAGCCGGGACCCTAGTAGTGAGCAGTTCTTC
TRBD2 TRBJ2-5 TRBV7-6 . CASSRLAGGETQYF TGTGCCAGCAGTCGACTAGCGGGCGGGGAGACCCAGTACTTC
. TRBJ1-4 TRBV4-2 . CASSQRGGGGNEKLFF TGTGCCAGCAGCCAACGGGGGGGCGGTGGTAATGAAAAACTGTTTTTT
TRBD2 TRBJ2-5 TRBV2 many CATSDIAGGLETQYF TGTGCCACAAGTGATATAGCGGGGGGATTAGAGACCCAGTACTTC
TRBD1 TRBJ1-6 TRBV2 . CASSRDSVVNSPLHF TGTGCCAGCAGTCGGGACAGTGTCGTTAATTCACCCCTCCACTTT
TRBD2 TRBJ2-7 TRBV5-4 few CASSPSAGGYEQYF TGTGCCAGCAGCCCCTCCGCGGGAGGGTACGAGCAGTACTTC
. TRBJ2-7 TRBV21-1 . CASSKVGAGASYEQYF .
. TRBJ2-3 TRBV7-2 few CASSLDGASGDTQYF TGTGCCAGCAGCTTAGATGGCGCCTCGGGTGATACGCAGTATTTT
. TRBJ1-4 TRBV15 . CATSRDVLGGDEKLFF TGTGCCACCAGCAGAGATGTCTTAGGGGGAGATGAAAAACTGTTTTTT
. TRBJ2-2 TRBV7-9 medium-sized CASSERQFLGELFF TGTGCCAGCAGCGAGAGACAGTTCCTCGGGGAGCTGTTTTTT
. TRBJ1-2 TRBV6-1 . CASSPSGTHGYTF TGTGCCAGCAGTCCCTCCGGGACGCATGGCTACACCTTC